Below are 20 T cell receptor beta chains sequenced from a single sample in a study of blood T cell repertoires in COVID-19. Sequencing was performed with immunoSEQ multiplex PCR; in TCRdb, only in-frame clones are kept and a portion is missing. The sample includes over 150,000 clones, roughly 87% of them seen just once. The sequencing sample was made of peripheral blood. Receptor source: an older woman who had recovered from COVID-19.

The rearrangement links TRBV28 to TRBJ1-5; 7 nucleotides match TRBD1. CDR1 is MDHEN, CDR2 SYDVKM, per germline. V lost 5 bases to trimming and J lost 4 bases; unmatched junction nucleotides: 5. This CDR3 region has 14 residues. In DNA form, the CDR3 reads TGTGCCAGCAGTGGGGACAGACGAAATCAGCCCCAGCATTTT. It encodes CASSGDRRNQPQHF.

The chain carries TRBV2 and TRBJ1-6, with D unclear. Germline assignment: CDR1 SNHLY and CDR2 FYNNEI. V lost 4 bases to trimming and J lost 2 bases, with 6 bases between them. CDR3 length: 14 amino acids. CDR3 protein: CASSVRAYNSPLHF. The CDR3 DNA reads TGTGCCAGCAGTGTGCGGGCCTATAATTCACCCCTCCACTTT.

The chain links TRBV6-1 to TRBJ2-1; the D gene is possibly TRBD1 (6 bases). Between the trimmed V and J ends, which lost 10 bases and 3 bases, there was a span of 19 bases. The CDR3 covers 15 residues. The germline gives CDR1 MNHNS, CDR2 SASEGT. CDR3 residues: CAISSRDIDYNEQFF. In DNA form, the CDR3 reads TGTGCCATTTCGTCCCGGGACATTGACTACAATGAGCAGTTCTTC.

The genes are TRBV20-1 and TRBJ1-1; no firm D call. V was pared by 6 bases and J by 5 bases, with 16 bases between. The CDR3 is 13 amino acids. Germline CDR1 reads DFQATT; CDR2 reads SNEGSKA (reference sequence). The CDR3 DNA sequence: TGCAGTGCCAGTCCCCCGGGGTGGACTGAAGCTTTCTTT. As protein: CSASPPGWTEAFF.

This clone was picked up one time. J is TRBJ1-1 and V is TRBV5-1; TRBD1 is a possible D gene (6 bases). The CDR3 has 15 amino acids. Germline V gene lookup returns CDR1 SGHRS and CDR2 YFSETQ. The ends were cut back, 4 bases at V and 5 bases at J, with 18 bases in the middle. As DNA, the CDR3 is TGCGCCAGCAGCCCCGCAGGGGACGGCAGTACTGAAGCTTTCTTT. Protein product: CASSPAGDGSTEAFF.

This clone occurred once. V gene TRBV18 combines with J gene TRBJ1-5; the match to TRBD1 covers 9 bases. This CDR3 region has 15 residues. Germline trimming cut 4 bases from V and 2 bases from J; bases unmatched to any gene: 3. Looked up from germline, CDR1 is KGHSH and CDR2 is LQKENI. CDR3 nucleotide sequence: TGTGCCAGCTCACAGGGACAGGGAGGCAATCAGCCCCAGCATTTT. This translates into CASSQGQGGNQPQHF. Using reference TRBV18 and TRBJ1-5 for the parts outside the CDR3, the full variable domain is NAGVMQNPRHLVRRRGQEARLRCSPMKGHSHVYWYRQLPEEGLKFMVYLQKENIIDESGMPKERFSAEFPKEGPSILRIQQVVRGDSAAYFCASSQGQGGNQPQHFGDGTRLSIL.

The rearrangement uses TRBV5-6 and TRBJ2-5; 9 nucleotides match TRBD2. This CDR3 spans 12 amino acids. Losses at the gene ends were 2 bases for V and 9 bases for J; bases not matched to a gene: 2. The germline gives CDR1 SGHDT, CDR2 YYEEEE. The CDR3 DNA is TGTGCCAGCAGCTTAGTAGCGGGGGCCCAGTACTTC. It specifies CASSLVAGAQYF.

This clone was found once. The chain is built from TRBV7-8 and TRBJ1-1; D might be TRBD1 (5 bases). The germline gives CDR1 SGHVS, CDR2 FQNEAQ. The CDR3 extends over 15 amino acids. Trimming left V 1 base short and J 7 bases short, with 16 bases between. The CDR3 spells CASSLGRGGDNEAFF. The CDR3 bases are TGTGCCAGCAGCTTAGGCCGGGGGGGAGATAATGAAGCTTTCTTT.

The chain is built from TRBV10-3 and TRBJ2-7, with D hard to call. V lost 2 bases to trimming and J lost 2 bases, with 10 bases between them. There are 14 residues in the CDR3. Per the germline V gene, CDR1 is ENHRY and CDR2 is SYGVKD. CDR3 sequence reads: CAISEGQSAYEQYF. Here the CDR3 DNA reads TGTGCCATCAGTGAGGGGCAGTCAGCCTACGAGCAGTACTTC.

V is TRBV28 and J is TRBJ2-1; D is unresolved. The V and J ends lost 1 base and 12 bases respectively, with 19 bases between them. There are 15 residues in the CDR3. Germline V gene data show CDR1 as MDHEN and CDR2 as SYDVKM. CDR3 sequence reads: CASSLFLEAYKVQFF. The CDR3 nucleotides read TGTGCCAGCAGTTTATTCCTAGAAGCGTACAAGGTGCAGTTCTTC.

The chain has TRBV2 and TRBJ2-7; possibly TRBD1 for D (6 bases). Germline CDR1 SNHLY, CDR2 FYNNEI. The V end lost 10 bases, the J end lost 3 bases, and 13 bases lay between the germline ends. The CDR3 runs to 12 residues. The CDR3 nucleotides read TGTGCCACCGGACGAGGGGGCTACGAGCAGTACTTC. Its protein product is CATGRGGYEQYF.

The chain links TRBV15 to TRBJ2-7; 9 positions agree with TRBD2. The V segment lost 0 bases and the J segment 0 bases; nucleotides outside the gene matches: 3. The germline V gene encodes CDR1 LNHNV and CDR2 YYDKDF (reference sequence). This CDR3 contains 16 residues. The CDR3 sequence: CATSRDASGTSYEQYF. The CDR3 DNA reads TGTGCCACCAGCAGAGATGCTAGCGGGACCTCCTACGAGCAGTACTTC. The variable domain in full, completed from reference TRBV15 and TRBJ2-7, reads DAMVIQNPRYQVTQFGKPVTLSCSQTLNHNVMYWYQQKSSQAPKLLFHYYDKDFNNEADTPDNFQSRRPNTSFCFLDIRSPGLGDTAMYLCATSRDASGTSYEQYFGPGTRLTVT.

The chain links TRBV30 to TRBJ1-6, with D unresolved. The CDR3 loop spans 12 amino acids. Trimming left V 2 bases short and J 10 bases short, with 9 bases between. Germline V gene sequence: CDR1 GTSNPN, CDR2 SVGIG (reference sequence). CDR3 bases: TGTGCCTGGAGTACCGGAGACTCACCCCTCCACTTT. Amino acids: CAWSTGDSPLHF.

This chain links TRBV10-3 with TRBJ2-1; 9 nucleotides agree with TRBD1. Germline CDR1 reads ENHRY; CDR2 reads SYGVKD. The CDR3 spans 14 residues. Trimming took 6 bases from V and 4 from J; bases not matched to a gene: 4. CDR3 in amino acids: CAIRAGQGYNEQFF. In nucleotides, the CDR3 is TGTGCCATCAGGGCCGGACAGGGGTACAATGAGCAGTTCTTC.

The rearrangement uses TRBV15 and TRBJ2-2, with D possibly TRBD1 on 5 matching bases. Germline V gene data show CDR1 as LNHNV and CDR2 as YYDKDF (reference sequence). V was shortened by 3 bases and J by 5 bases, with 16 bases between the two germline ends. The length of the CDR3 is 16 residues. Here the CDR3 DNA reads TGTGCCACCAGCAGTAGGCGGACCCAGGGAACCGGGGAGCTGTTTTTT. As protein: CATSSRRTQGTGELFF.

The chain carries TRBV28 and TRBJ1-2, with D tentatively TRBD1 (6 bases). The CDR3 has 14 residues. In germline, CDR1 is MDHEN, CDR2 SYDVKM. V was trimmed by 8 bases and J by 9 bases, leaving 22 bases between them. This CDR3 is CASSPGDTPRSYTF. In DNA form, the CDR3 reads TGTGCCAGCTCTCCCGGGGACACTCCCCGAAGCTACACCTTC.

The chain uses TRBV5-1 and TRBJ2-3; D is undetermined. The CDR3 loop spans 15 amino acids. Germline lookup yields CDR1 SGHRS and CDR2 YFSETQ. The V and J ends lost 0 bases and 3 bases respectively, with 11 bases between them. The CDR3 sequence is CASSLDLERTDTQYF. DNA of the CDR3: TGCGCCAGCAGCTTGGACCTAGAGAGGACAGATACGCAGTATTTT.

CDR3: CASSSPDRGKYGYTF. CDR3 in DNA: TGTGCCAGCAGTTCGCCGGACAGGGGGAAATATGGCTACACCTTC. The V gene is TRBV6-5, the J gene TRBJ1-2, with 10 bases lining up with TRBD1. Germline V gene data show CDR1 as MNHEY and CDR2 as SVGAGI. The CDR3 runs to 15 residues. The V gene end was trimmed by 4 bases and the J gene end by 5 bases; junction bases not matched to a gene: 7.

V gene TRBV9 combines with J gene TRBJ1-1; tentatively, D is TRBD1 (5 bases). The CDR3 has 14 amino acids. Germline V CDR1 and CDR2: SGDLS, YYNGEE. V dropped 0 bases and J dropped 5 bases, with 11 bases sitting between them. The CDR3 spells CASSVGPEGTEAFF. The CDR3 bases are TGTGCCAGCAGCGTAGGTCCGGAGGGGACTGAAGCTTTCTTT.

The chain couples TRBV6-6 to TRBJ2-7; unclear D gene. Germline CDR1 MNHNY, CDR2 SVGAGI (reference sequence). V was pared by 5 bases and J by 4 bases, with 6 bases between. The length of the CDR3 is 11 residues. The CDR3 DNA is TGTGCCAGCAGTCCTTATTACGAGCAGTACTTC. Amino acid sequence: CASSPYYEQYF.